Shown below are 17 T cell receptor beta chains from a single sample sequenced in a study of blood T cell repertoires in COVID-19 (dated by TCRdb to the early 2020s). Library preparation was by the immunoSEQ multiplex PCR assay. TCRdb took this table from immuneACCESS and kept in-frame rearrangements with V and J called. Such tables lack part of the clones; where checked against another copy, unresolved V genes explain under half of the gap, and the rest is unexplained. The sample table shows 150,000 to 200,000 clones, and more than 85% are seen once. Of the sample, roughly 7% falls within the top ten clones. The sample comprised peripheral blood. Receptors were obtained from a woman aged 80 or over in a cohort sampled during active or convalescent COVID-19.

CDR3 sequence: CSVEGGRLAGGSEFF. The CDR3 DNA reads TGCAGCGTTGAGGGGGGAAGACTAGCGGGAGGAAGTGAGTTCTTC. The rearrangement uses TRBV29-1 and TRBJ2-1, with 13 bases lining up with TRBD2. The CDR3 has 15 amino acids. The germline gives CDR1 SQVTM, CDR2 ANQGSEA. With V trimmed by 3 bases and J by 14 bases, 13 bases remained unmatched.

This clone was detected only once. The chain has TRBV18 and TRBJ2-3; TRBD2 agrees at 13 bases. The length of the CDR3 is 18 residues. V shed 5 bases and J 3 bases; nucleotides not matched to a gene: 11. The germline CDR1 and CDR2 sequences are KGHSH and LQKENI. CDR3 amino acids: CASSRAGGLAGRTDTQYF. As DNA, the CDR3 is TGTGCCAGCTCAAGGGCCGGGGGACTAGCGGGAAGGACAGATACGCAGTATTTT.

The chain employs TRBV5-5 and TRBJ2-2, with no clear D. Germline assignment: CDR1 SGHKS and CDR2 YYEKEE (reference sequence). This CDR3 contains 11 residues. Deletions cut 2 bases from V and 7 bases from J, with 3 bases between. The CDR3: CASSFVGELFF. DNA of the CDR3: TGTGCCAGCAGCTTCGTCGGGGAGCTGTTTTTT.

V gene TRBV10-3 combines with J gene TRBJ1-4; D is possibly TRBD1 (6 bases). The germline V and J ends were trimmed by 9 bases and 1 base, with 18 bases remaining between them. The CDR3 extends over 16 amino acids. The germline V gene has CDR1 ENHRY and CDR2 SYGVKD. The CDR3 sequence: CAILGGLVETNEKLFF. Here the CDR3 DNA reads TGTGCCATTCTGGGGGGGCTGGTAGAAACTAATGAAAAACTGTTTTTT.

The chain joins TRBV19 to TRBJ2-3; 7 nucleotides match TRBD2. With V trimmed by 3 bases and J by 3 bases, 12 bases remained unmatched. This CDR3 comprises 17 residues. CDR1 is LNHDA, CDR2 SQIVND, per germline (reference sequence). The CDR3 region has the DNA TGTGCCAGTAGTATTGTCCCAGGCGGGAGTGGGACAGATACGCAGTATTTT. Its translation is CASSIVPGGSGTDTQYF. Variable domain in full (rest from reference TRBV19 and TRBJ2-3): DGGITQSPKYLFRKEGQNVTLSCEQNLNHDAMYWYRQDPGQGLRLIYYSQIVNDFQKGDIAEGYSVSREKKESFPLTVTSAQKNPTAFYLCASSIVPGGSGTDTQYFGPGTRLTVL.

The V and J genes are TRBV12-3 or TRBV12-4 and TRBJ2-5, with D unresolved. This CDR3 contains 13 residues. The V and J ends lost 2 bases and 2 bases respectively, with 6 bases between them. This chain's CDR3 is CASSLRDQETQYF. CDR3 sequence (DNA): TGTGCCAGCAGTTTAAGAGATCAAGAGACCCAGTACTTC.

CDR3 protein: CASSVDPTGTDTQYF. In DNA, the CDR3 is TGTGCCAGCAGCGTAGATCCCACAGGCACAGATACGCAGTATTTT. The genes are TRBV9 and TRBJ2-3; D remains ambiguous. The CDR3 covers 15 residues. Germline-derived CDR1 and CDR2 are SGDLS and YYNGEE. Trimming shortened V by 0 bases and J by 1 base, and 9 bases separated the two germline ends. Drawing the rest from reference TRBV9 and TRBJ2-3, the complete variable domain is DSGVTQTPKHLITATGQRVTLRCSPRSGDLSVYWYQQSLDQGLQFLIQYYNGEERAKGNILERFSAQQFPDLHSELNLSSLELGDSALYFCASSVDPTGTDTQYFGPGTRLTVL.

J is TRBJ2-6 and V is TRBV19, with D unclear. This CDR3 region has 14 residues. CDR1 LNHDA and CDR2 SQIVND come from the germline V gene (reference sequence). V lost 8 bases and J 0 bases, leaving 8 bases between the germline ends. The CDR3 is CASLLSSGANVLTF. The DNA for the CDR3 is TGTGCCAGTTTACTTAGCTCTGGGGCCAACGTCCTGACTTTC.

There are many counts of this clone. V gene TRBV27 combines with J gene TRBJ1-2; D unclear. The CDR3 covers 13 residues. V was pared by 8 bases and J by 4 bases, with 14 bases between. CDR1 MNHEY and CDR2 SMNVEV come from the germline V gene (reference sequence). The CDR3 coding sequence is TGTGCCAGCTCATATACCAGCGCCTATGGCTACACCTTC. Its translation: CASSYTSAYGYTF.

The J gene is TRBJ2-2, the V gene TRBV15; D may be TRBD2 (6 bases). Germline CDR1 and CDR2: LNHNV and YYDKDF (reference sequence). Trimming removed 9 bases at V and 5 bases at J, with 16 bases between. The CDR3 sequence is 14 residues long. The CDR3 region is CATWTPRGTGELFF. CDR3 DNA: TGTGCCACTTGGACCCCCCGGGGGACCGGGGAGCTGTTTTTT.

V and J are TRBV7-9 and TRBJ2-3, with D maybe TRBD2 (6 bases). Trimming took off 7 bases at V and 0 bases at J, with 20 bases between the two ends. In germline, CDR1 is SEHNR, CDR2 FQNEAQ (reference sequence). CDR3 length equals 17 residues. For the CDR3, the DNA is TGTGCCAGCACCCTCAGAGGTGCGGGGCTAAGCACAGATACGCAGTATTTT. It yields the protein CASTLRGAGLSTDTQYF.

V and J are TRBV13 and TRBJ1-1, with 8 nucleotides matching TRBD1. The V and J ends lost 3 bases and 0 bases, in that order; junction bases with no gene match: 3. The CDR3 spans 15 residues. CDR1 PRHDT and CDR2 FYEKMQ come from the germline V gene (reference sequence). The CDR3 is CASSLTGVMNTEAFF. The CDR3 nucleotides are TGTGCCAGCAGCTTGACAGGGGTCATGAACACTGAAGCTTTCTTT. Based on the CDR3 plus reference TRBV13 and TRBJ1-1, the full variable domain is AAGVIQSPRHLIKEKRETATLKCYPIPRHDTVYWYQQGPGQDPQFLISFYEKMQSDKGSIPDRFSAQQFSDYHSELNMSSLELGDSALYFCASSLTGVMNTEAFFGQGTRLTVV.

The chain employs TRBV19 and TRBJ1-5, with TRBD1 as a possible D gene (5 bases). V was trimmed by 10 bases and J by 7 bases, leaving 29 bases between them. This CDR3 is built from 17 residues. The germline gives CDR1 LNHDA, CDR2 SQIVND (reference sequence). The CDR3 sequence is CATSRLAGRAVRQPQHF. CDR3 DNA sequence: TGTGCCACCTCCCGGCTGGCAGGGAGGGCGGTGAGGCAGCCCCAGCATTTT.

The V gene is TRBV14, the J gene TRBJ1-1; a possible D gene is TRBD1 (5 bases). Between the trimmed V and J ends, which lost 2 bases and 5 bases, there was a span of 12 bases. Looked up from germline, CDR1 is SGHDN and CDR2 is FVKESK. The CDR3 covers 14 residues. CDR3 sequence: CASSQPGTKTEAFF. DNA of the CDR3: TGTGCCAGCAGCCAACCCGGGACTAAAACTGAAGCTTTCTTT.

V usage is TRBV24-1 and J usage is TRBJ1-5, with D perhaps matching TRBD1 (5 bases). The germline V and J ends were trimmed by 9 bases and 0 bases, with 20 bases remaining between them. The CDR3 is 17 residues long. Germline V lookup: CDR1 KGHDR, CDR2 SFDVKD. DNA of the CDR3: TGTGCCACCGCTTCCTCGGCGGGACCCTATAGCAATCAGCCCCAGCATTTT. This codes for CATASSAGPYSNQPQHF.

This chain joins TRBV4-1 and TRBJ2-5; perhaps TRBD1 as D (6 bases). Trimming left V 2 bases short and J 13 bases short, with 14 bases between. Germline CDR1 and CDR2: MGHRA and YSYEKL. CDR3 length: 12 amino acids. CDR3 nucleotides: TGCGCCAGCAGCCAACAGGGGCTGGAAAGGTACTTC. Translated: CASSQQGLERYF.

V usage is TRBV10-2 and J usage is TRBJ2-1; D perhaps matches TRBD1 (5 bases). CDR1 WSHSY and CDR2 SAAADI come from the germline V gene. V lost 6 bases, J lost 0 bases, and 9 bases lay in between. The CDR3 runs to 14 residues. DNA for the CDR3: TGCGCCAGCAGAGGGGCCGGCTCCTACAATGAGCAGTTCTTC. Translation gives CASRGAGSYNEQFF.